This T cell receptor beta chain is from a study of blood T cell repertoires in COVID-19. About the research overall: There were acute and convalescent COVID-19 samples, and they came from the United States, Italy and Spain. PBMCs, B-cell-depleted T cells, or T cells were the source of the cDNA or gDNA that made up the material.

As originally analysed: Amplification from reference gene primers served as the basis for estimated nucleated cell counts. Some clones are missing from TCRdb's copy, which holds only in-frame ones; the method was immunoSEQ multiplex PCR. V and J calls plus clone size are reproduced from that table; the DNA served to infer D and trimming. The table lists over 35,000 clones, approximately 90% of them singletons. The CDR3 loop spans 15 amino acids. The germline gives CDR1 LNHDA, CDR2 SQIVND (reference sequence). V shed 3 bases and J 7 bases; nucleotides not matched to a gene: 7. What was sequenced was peripheral blood. The receptor's source is a man aged 40-49 years with COVID-19, enrolled during active disease. This rearrangement joins TRBV19 to TRBJ1-5; 9 nucleotides match TRBD1. The CDR3 is CASSMMGQGTQPQHF. The CDR3 DNA sequence: TGTGCCAGTAGTATGATGGGACAGGGCACCCAGCCCCAGCATTTT.